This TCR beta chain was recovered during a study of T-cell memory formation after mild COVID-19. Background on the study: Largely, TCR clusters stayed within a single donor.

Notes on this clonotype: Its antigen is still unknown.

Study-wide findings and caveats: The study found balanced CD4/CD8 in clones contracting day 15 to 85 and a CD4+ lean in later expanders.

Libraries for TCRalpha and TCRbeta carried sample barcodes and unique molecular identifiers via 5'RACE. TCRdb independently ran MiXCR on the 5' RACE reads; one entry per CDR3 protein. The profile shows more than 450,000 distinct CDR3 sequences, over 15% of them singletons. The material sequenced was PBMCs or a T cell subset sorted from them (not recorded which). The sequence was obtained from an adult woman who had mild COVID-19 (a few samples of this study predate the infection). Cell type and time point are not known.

The CDR3 DNA follows: TGTGCCACCAGCGGGGGATCGACAGGGAGTAACTATGGCTACACCTTC. It yields the protein CATSGGSTGSNYGYTF. The V gene is TRBV15, the J gene TRBJ1-2; TRBD1 agrees at 7 bases. CDR1 is LNHNV, CDR2 YYDKDF, per germline (reference sequence). The CDR3 is made up of 16 amino acids. Germline trimming cut 5 bases from V and 1 base from J; bases unmatched to any gene: 10.